This TCR beta chain was sequenced in a study of blood T cell repertoires in COVID-19. Study summary: Material from acute and convalescent COVID-19 was sourced from the United States, Italy and Spain. Nucleic acid was either cDNA or gDNA, and it came from T cells, B-cell-depleted T cells, or PBMCs.

Authors' data handling: Amplification of reference gene primers provided the estimated nucleated cell counts. Assay used: immunoSEQ multiplex PCR; TCRdb lists only in-frame clones, some missing. D and trimming come from the DNA, and the V and J calls and clone size come from that table. Of about 140,000 clones listed, about 86% are singletons. This clone was detected a few times. Germline V gene data show CDR1 as WNHNN and CDR2 as SYGVQD (reference sequence). Trimming took 0 bases from V and 2 from J, leaving 13 bases between them. This CDR3 has 16 amino acids. Source material: peripheral blood. The TCR sequence derives from a woman aged 55-70 years with acute or convalescent COVID-19. The gene calls are TRBV10-1 and TRBJ1-1; TRBD1 is a possible D gene (5 bases). CDR3 region: CASSESREGPNTEAFF. DNA of the CDR3: TGCGCCAGCAGTGAGTCTCGGGAGGGGCCAAACACTGAAGCTTTCTTT.